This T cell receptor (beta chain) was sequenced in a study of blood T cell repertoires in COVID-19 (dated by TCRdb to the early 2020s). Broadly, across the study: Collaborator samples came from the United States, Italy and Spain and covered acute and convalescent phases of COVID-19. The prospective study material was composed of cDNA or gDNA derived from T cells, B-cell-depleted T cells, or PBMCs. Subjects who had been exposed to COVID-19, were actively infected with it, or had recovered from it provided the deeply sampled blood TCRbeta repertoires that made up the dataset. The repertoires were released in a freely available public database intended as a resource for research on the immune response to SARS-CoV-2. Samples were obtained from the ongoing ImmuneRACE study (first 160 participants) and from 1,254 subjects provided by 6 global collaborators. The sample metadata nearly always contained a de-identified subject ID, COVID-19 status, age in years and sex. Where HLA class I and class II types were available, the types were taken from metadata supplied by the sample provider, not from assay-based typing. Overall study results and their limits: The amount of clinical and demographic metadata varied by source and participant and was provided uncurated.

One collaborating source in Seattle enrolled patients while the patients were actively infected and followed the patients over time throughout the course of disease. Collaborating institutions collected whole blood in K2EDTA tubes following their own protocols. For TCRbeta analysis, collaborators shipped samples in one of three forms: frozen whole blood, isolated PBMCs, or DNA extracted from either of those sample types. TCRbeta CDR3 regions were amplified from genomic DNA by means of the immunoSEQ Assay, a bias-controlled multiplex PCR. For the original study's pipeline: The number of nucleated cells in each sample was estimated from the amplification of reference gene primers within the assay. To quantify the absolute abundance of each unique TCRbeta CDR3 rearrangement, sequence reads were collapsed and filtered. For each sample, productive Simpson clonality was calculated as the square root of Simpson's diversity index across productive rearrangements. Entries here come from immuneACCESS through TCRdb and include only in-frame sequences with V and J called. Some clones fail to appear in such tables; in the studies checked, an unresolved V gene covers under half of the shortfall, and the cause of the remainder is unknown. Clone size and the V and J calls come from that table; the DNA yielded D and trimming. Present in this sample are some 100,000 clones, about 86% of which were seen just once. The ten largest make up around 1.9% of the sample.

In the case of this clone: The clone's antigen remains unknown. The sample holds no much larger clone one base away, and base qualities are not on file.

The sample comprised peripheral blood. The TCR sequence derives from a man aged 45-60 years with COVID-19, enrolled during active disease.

This receptor has the CDR3 CASRVGGSSYNSPLHF. In nucleotide form, the sequence is TGTGCCAGCCGAGTGGGGGGGAGCTCCTATAATTCACCCCTCCACTTT. The rearranged segments are TRBV27 and TRBJ1-6, with TRBD1 perhaps the D gene, on 5 matching bases. CDR3 length: 16 amino acids, cysteine to phenylalanine. Only the CDR3 DNA stays, 48 bases, in frame from base 1. Deletion took 8 bases off V and 0 bases off J, with a span of 14 bases between the germline ends. The germline V gene (reference sequence) supplies CDR1 MNHEY and CDR2 SMNVEV.